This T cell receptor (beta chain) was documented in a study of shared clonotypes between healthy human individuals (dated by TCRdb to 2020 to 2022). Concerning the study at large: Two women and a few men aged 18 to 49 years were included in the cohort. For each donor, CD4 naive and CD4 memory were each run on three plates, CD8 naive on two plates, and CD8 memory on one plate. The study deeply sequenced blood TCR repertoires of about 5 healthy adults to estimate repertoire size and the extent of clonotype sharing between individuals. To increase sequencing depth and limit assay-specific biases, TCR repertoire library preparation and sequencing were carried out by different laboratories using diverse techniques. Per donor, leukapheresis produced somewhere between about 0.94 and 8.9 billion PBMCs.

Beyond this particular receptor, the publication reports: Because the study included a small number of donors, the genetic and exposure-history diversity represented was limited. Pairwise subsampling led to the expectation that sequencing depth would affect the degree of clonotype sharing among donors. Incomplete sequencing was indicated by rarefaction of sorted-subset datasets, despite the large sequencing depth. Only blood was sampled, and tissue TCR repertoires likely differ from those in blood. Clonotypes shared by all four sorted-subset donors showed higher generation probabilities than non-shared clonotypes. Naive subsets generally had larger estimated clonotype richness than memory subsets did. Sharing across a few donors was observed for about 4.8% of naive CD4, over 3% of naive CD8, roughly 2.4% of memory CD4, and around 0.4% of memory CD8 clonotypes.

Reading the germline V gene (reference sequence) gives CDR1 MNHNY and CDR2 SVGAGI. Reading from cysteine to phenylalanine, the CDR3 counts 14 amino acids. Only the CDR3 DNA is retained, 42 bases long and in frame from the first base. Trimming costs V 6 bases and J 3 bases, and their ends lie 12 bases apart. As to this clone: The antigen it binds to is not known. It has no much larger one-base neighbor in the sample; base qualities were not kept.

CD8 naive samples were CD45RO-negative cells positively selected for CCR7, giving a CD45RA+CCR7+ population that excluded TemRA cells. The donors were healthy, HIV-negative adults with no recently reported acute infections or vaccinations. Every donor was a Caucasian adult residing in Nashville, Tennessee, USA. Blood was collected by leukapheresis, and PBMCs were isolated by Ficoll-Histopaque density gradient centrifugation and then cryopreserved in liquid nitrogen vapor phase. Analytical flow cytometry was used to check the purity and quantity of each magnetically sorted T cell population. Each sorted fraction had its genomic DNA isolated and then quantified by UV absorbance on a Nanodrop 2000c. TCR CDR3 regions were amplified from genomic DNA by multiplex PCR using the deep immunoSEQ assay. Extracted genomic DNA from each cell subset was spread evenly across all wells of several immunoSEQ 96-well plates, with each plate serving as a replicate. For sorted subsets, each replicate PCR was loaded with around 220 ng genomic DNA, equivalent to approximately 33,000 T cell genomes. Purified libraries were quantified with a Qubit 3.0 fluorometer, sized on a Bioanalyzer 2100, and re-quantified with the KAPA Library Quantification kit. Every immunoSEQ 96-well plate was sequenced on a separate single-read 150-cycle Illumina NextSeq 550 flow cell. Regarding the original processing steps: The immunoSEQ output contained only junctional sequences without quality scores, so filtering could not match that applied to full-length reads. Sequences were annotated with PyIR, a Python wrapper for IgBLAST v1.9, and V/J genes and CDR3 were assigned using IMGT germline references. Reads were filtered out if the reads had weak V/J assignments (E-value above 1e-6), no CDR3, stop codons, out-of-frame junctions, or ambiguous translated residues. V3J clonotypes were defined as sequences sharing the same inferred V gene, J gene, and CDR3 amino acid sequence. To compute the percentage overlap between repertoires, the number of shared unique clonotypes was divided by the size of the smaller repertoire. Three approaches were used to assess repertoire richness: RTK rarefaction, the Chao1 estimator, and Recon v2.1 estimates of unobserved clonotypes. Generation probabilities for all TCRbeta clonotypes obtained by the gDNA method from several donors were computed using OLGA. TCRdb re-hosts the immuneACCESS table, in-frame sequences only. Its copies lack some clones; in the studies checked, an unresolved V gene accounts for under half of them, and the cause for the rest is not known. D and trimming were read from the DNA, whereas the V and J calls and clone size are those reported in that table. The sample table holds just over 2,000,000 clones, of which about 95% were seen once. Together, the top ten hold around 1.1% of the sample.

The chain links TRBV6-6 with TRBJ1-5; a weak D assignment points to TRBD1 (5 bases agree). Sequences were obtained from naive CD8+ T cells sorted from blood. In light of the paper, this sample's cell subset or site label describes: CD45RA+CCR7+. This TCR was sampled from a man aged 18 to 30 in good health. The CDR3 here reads CASSPTGDNQPQHF. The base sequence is TGTGCCAGCAGCCCCACAGGAGACAATCAGCCCCAGCATTTT.